This is a list of T cell receptor beta chains from one sample in a study of Ad26.COV2.S vaccination and SARS-CoV-2 variants. The method was immunoSEQ multiplex PCR; TCRdb's version includes in-frame clones alone and lacks a portion of them. The table lists about 390,000 clones, about 88% of them singletons. The starting material was peripheral blood, obtained in a trial of Ad26.COV2.S vaccine versus placebo. The receptors originated from a person between 18 and 59 years old who received the Ad26.COV2.S COVID-19 vaccine or a placebo. Each CDR3 is given with its conserved first and last residue. D genes are given only for firm matches. Only some rows state a clone size, as once, few, many or a class for expanded clones.

j_call,d_call,clone_size,v_call,cdr3_nt,cdr3_aa
TRBJ1-1,TRBD1,.,TRBV15,TGTGCCACCAGCTCACGCATCGACAGGGCCACTGAAGCTTTCTTT,CATSSRIDRATEAFF
TRBJ2-6,.,.,TRBV10-2,TGCGCCAGCAGTGAGTCGGTCGGTGGCTCTGGGGCCAACGTCCTGACTTTC,CASSESVGGSGANVLTF
TRBJ1-2,.,few,TRBV6-5,TGTGCCAGCAGGAAGGAGCTCAGCTATGGCTACACCTTC,CASRKELSYGYTF
TRBJ1-6,.,.,TRBV7-9,TGTGCCAGCAGCTTAGTTAATTCCGGGACACCGCTCAATTCACCCCTCCACTTT,CASSLVNSGTPLNSPLHF
TRBJ1-1,.,.,TRBV27,TGTGCCAGCAGTTTAAGGAGAATGACATTGAACACTGAAGCTTTCTTT,CASSLRRMTLNTEAFF
TRBJ2-6,.,.,TRBV27,TGTGCCAGCAACCAGGGTCACCAGGGGGGGGCCAACGTCCTGACTTTC,CASNQGHQGGANVLTF
TRBJ2-5,.,.,TRBV5-4,TGTGCCAGCAGCTTGGGCCGCCAAGAGACCCAGTACTTC,CASSLGRQETQYF
TRBJ2-3,TRBD2,.,TRBV4-1,TGCGCCAGCAGCCAAGTAACTAGCGGGGTTCGTGGTACGCAGTATTTT,CASSQVTSGVRGTQYF
TRBJ2-1,.,once,TRBV6-5,TGTGCCAGCAGTTCAGGTCAGGGGTACGATGAGCAGTTCTTC,CASSSGQGYDEQFF
TRBJ2-7,TRBD2,.,TRBV5-1,TGCGCCAGCAGCTTAGCTAGCGGGGCGTATAGCTACGAGCAGTACTTC,CASSLASGAYSYEQYF
TRBJ1-3,.,few,TRBV12-3/TRBV12-4,TGTGCCAGCAGTTTTGACCCCAGGGACACCATATATTTT,CASSFDPRDTIYF
TRBJ2-1,.,once,TRBV6-2/TRBV6-3,TGTGCCAGCAGTCGCCCACTAGTGACTGAGCAGTTCTTC,CASSRPLVTEQFF
TRBJ2-3,.,.,TRBV3-1/TRBV3-2,TGTGCCAGCAGCCAAGAAACAGTGCCCACAGATACGCAGTATTTT,CASSQETVPTDTQYF
TRBJ1-3,TRBD1,.,TRBV7-9,TGTGCCAGCAGCACCATCCAGGGGGCTGGAGACACCATATATTTT,CASSTIQGAGDTIYF
TRBJ1-2,TRBD1,.,TRBV6-5,TGTGCCAGCAGTTCCTCCAGGGGGCAGGGCTACACCTTC,CASSSSRGQGYTF
TRBJ2-1,.,.,TRBV5-1,TGCGCCAGCAGCTTAGGTCTGGTCAGGGGCGGTAATGAGCAGTTCTTC,CASSLGLVRGGNEQFF
TRBJ1-2,.,.,TRBV7-9,TGTGCCACCCAGCCCACATACTATGGCTACACCTTC,CATQPTYYGYTF
TRBJ1-6,.,once,TRBV3-1/TRBV3-2,TGTGCCAGCAGCCAAGCAGGGTCAGACTCACCCCTCCACTTT,CASSQAGSDSPLHF
TRBJ1-3,.,.,TRBV5-1,TGCGCCAGCAGTGGTACAGGAAGTGGAAACACCATATATTTT,CASSGTGSGNTIYF
TRBJ2-3,.,.,TRBV16,TGTGCCAGCAGCCAATACGGGGGTGCCACAGATACGCAGTATTTT,CASSQYGGATDTQYF
TRBJ1-5,.,few,TRBV4-1,TGCGCCAGCAGCCAAGAGGGAGGACATACGAGGCAGCCCCAGCATTTT,CASSQEGGHTRQPQHF
TRBJ1-2,TRBD1,.,TRBV4-2,TGTGCCAGCAGCATAACCGGGACAGGGAGTAGCTACACCTTC,CASSITGTGSSYTF
TRBJ1-2,.,.,TRBV10-3,TGTGCCATCAGTTCCCTTGAGGTCTATGGCTACACCTTC,CAISSLEVYGYTF
TRBJ2-7,TRBD1,.,TRBV4-3,TGCGCCAGCAGCCAAGATACGGGACAGGGAGGAAACGAGCAGTACTTC,CASSQDTGQGGNEQYF
TRBJ1-2,.,once,TRBV19,TGTGCCAGTAGTATAGTCGGGGGCGCTTCCTATGGCTACACCTTC,CASSIVGGASYGYTF
TRBJ1-2,.,.,TRBV5-6,TGTGCCAGCAGCAATCCCAGCGCCTCGGGGAGGGGCTACACCTTC,CASSNPSASGRGYTF
TRBJ2-5,.,.,TRBV27,TGTGCCAGCAGTCCCCGGGCCATAAAAGAGACCCAGTACTTC,CASSPRAIKETQYF
TRBJ1-5,.,.,TRBV19,TGTGCCAGTAGTATAGATATCTTACAGGGACGGGGCAATCAGCCCCAGCATTTT,CASSIDILQGRGNQPQHF
TRBJ1-1,TRBD1,.,TRBV2,TGTGCCAGCAGTTTGACAGGGGATTTCAACACTGAAGCTTTCTTT,CASSLTGDFNTEAFF
TRBJ2-7,TRBD1,.,TRBV19,TGTGCCAGTCTTGACAGGGTTACCTACGAGCAGTACTTC,CASLDRVTYEQYF
TRBJ1-1,.,.,TRBV6-5,TGTGCCAGCAGTCCACGGGGGGACACTGAAGCTTTCTTT,CASSPRGDTEAFF
TRBJ1-1,TRBD1,.,TRBV7-2,TGTGCCAGCAGCCCGACAGGGAGCAACACTGAAGCTTTCTTT,CASSPTGSNTEAFF
TRBJ1-2,.,.,TRBV11-2,TGTGCCAGCAGCTTCGGTGATAACTATGGCTACACCTTC,CASSFGDNYGYTF
TRBJ2-3,.,.,TRBV4-1,TGCGCCAGCAGCCAAGTCTGGATCAGCACAGATACGCAGTATTTT,CASSQVWISTDTQYF
TRBJ1-2,.,.,TRBV11-2,TGTGCCAGCAGCTCCTTCGAGGTCACTGGCTACACCTTC,CASSSFEVTGYTF
TRBJ2-1,.,.,TRBV7-2,TGTGCCAGCAGCCATGACAACTACAATGAGCAGTTCTTC,CASSHDNYNEQFF
TRBJ2-5,TRBD2,.,TRBV5-1,TGCGCCAGCAGCCCCGGGACTAGCCAAGAGACCCAGTACTTC,CASSPGTSQETQYF
TRBJ2-2,TRBD2,.,TRBV24-1,TGTGCCACCAGTGAACGGGGGGTTAGCGGGGAGCTGTTTTTT,CATSERGVSGELFF
TRBJ2-1,.,.,TRBV5-5,TGTGCCAGCAGCTCCGACGGACAGACCTACAATGAGCAGTTCTTC,CASSSDGQTYNEQFF
TRBJ2-2,.,.,TRBV5-6,TGTGCCAGCAGCTTGGACGCGGGTGCCGGGGAGCTGTTTTTT,CASSLDAGAGELFF
TRBJ2-5,.,.,TRBV14,TGTGCCAGCAGCCAAGATCTCCTCGACAGACAAGAGACCCAGTACTTC,CASSQDLLDRQETQYF
TRBJ2-3,.,.,TRBV6-1,TGTGCCAGCAGTGAAGGACGGGGTTGGCTAGCCACAGATACGCAGTATTTT,CASSEGRGWLATDTQYF
TRBJ2-1,TRBD2,.,TRBV6-1,TGTGCCAGCAGTACCCTAGCGGGGGTAGACAATGAGCAGTTCTTC,CASSTLAGVDNEQFF
TRBJ1-6,.,.,TRBV5-8,TGTGCCAGCACCCCTAATTCACCCCTCCACTTT,CASTPNSPLHF
TRBJ1-3,.,few,TRBV19,TGTGCCAGTAGTATGGAGAGTCTACACGCGCCTGGAAACACCATATATTTT,CASSMESLHAPGNTIYF
TRBJ2-7,TRBD1,.,TRBV7-9,TGTGCCAGCAGCGTTAGGCACAGGGGGCTGGATGAGCAGTACTTC,CASSVRHRGLDEQYF
TRBJ1-4,.,.,TRBV11-2,TGTGCCAGCGGGGGCGCGGGAACTAATGAAAAACTGTTTTTT,CASGGAGTNEKLFF
TRBJ1-6,.,.,TRBV6-5,TGTGCCAGCAGTTCCGAAGGTGGGGGTGATAATTCACCCCTCCACTTT,CASSSEGGGDNSPLHF